The subject of this entry is one TCR beta chain. The record originates from a study of T cell clones after liver transplantation. Across the study: TCRbeta sequencing after a pre-transplant mixed lymphocyte reaction identified graft-donor-reactive clones, later tracked in post-transplant blood. Timepoints were pre-transplant, pre-withdrawal, and after withdrawal was completed or failed. Patients counted as tolerant after at least one year off all immunosuppression, enzymes not exceeding twice normal.

Only in-frame clones appear in the TCRdb table, and some are missing; sequencing was by immunoSEQ multiplex PCR. The data hold about 80,000 clones, with about 82% observed a single time. Per germline, CDR1 LNHDA and CDR2 SQIVND (reference sequence). V dropped 3 bases and J dropped 6; count of bases not matched to a gene: 11. This CDR3 has 15 residues. This TCR came from a human patient who received a liver transplant. Some T cells may possibly be graft donor cells. The specimen comprised CD4+ T cells from blood, sampled 45 to 46 months after liver transplant. The chain employs TRBV19 and TRBJ2-7; TRBD2 matches at 7 bases. This CDR3 reads CASSIFVGGPGEQYF. CDR3 DNA: TGTGCCAGTAGTATCTTCGTGGGAGGGCCAGGCGAGCAGTACTTC.